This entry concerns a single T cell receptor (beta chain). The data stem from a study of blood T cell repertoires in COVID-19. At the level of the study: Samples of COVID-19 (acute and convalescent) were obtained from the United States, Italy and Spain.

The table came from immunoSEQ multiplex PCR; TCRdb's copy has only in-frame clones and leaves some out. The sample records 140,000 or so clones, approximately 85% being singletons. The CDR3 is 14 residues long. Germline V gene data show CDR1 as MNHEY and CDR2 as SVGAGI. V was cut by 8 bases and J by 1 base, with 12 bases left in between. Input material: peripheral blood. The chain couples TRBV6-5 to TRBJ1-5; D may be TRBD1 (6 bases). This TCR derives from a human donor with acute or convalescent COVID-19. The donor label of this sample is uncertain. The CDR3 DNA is TGTGCCAGCTTGGCAGGGGACAGCAATCAGCCCCAGCATTTT. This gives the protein CASLAGDSNQPQHF.